The 32 T cell receptor beta chains reported below all come from one sample, sequenced in a study of T cell responses to AZD1222 COVID-19 vaccine. Assay: immunoSEQ multiplex PCR; the TCRdb copy retains only in-frame clones and omits some. The sample lists approximately 150,000 clones, under 95% seen once, with about 1.8% in the top ten. The sequencing here drew on peripheral blood, taken 28 days after the second AZD1222 dose. These receptors were collected from an adult who received the AZD1222 COVID-19 vaccine.

The J gene is TRBJ1-4, the V gene TRBV6-4; D not certain. This CDR3 contains 13 residues. The germline V and J ends were trimmed by 2 bases and 8 bases, with 9 bases remaining between them. From germline, CDR1 is MRHNA and CDR2 SNTAGT. The CDR3 loop reads CASSDVVGEKLFF. CDR3 sequence (DNA): TGTGCCAGCAGTGACGTGGTCGGCGAAAAACTGTTTTTT.

The chain employs TRBV5-1 and TRBJ1-3; unclear D gene. Trimming pared 3 bases from V and 0 bases from J, leaving 10 bases between. The CDR3 covers 15 residues. Germline V CDR1 and CDR2: SGHRS, YFSETQ. This CDR3 reads CASSSLGSSGNTIYF. The CDR3 DNA sequence: TGCGCCAGCAGCTCCCTCGGATCCTCTGGAAACACCATATATTTT. The full variable domain, completed using reference TRBV5-1 and TRBJ1-3, is KAGVTQTPRYLIKTRGQQVTLSCSPISGHRSVSWYQQTPGQGLQFLFEYFSETQRNKGNFPGRFSGRQFSNSRSEMNVSTLELGDSALYLCASSSLGSSGNTIYFGEGSWLTVV.

The chain joins TRBV19 to TRBJ1-1; 8 nucleotides line up with TRBD1. V lost 6 bases and J lost 2; bases outside the gene matches: 11. This CDR3 has 16 residues. Germline V gene lookup returns CDR1 LNHDA and CDR2 SQIVND (reference sequence). The CDR3 DNA sequence: TGTGCCAGTAGAGCGAAGGACAGGGTGCCTAACACTGAAGCTTTCTTT. It translates to CASRAKDRVPNTEAFF.

The chain couples TRBV9 to TRBJ1-2; D is undetermined. Trimming shortened V by 3 bases and J by 0 bases, and 18 bases separated the two germline ends. This CDR3 is 17 amino acids long. Germline V gene lookup returns CDR1 SGDLS and CDR2 YYNGEE. CDR3 amino acids: CASSDASRQTPNYGYTF. For the CDR3, the DNA is TGTGCCAGCAGCGACGCCTCCAGGCAGACACCTAACTATGGCTACACCTTC.

This chain uses TRBV15 with TRBJ2-7, with a possible D match to TRBD2 (5 bases). This CDR3 comprises 17 residues. CDR1 and CDR2 (germline): LNHNV, YYDKDF (reference sequence). V lost 1 base and J 3 bases, leaving 19 bases between the germline ends. Here the CDR3 reads CATSRALGRGESYEQYF. The CDR3 region has the DNA TGTGCCACCAGCAGAGCCCTCGGACGGGGAGAAAGCTACGAGCAGTACTTC.

This clone was detected only once. The chain carries TRBV5-5 and TRBJ1-1; D gene ambiguous. The CDR3 sequence is 14 residues long. Trimming removed 1 base at V and 6 bases at J, with 13 bases between. The germline CDR1 and CDR2 sequences are SGHKS and YYEKEE (reference sequence). The CDR3 is CASSLSPLYPEAFF. CDR3 DNA sequence: TGTGCCAGCAGCTTGTCTCCTCTTTACCCTGAAGCTTTCTTT.

This clone was seen only once. This chain uses TRBV6-5 with TRBJ1-3; no clear D gene. The ends were cut back, 7 bases at V and 4 bases at J, with 14 bases in the middle. This CDR3 is built from 14 residues. In germline, CDR1 is MNHEY, CDR2 SVGAGI. CDR3 DNA sequence: TGTGCCAGCACCGGTTCGGTGGGAGGAAACACCATATATTTT. The encoded protein is CASTGSVGGNTIYF.

The chain joins TRBV10-2 to TRBJ1-6, with D unclear. The germline gives CDR1 WSHSY, CDR2 SAAADI. The CDR3 contains 13 residues. V was trimmed by 7 bases and J by 5 bases, leaving 9 bases between them. The CDR3 DNA reads as TGCGCCAGCAAGACGGTGGATAATTCACCCCTCCACTTT. Protein sequence: CASKTVDNSPLHF.

The J gene is TRBJ2-1, the V gene TRBV4-2; TRBD2 agrees at 8 bases. The germline gives CDR1 LGHNA, CDR2 YNFKEQ. This CDR3 has 15 amino acids. The junction had 11 bases not matched to a gene; V was cut back by 7 bases and J by 6 bases. Written as DNA, the CDR3 is TGTGCCAGCACCTGGGGCAGCGGGAGCCCCAATGAGCAGTTCTTC. Protein: CASTWGSGSPNEQFF.

The chain combines TRBV30 with TRBJ1-6, with D perhaps TRBD1 (6 bases). The CDR3 contains 14 residues. V lost 0 bases to trimming and J lost 10 bases, with 13 bases between them. The germline V gene encodes CDR1 GTSNPN and CDR2 SVGIG (reference sequence). CDR3 in DNA: TGTGCCTGGAGTGTATGGGGGGCAGGATCACCCCTCCACTTT. It encodes CAWSVWGAGSPLHF.

V usage is TRBV2 and J usage is TRBJ2-7; D unresolved. Trimming took off 2 bases at V and 9 bases at J, with 8 bases between the two ends. Germline V gene lookup returns CDR1 SNHLY and CDR2 FYNNEI. The CDR3 runs 11 residues. CDR3 sequence (DNA): TGTGCCAGCAGTGAATACCAGGTGCAGTACTTC. Its protein is CASSEYQVQYF.

The chain employs TRBV5-1 and TRBJ2-3; the D is unclear. V was trimmed by 0 bases and J by 2 bases, leaving 1 base between them. The CDR3 has 12 amino acids. Germline V gene lookup returns CDR1 SGHRS and CDR2 YFSETQ. CDR3: CASSLDTDTQYF. DNA for the CDR3: TGCGCCAGCAGCTTGGACACAGATACGCAGTATTTT. Using reference TRBV5-1 and TRBJ2-3 for the parts outside the CDR3, the full variable domain is KAGVTQTPRYLIKTRGQQVTLSCSPISGHRSVSWYQQTPGQGLQFLFEYFSETQRNKGNFPGRFSGRQFSNSRSEMNVSTLELGDSALYLCASSLDTDTQYFGPGTRLTVL.

The CDR3 spells CAWKFQQAPNSPLHF. For the CDR3, the DNA is TGTGCCTGGAAATTCCAACAGGCCCCCAATTCACCCCTCCACTTT. The genes are TRBV30 and TRBJ1-6; weak D call: TRBD1 (5 bases). The CDR3 extends over 15 amino acids. Trimming took 4 bases from V and 7 from J, leaving 17 bases between them. Germline-derived CDR1 and CDR2 are GTSNPN and SVGIG (reference sequence).

Regarding this clone: An end of the junction does not agree with germline; a read error may underlie this. The V and J genes are TRBV28 and TRBJ1-6; D remains unclear. Germline assignment: CDR1 MDHEN and CDR2 SYDVKM. The CDR3 extends over 13 amino acids. The CDR3 sequence is CASSGRYDSPLHF. DNA for the CDR3: TGTGCCAGCAGTGGACGGTATGATTCGCCCCTCCACTTT.

This chain links TRBV12-5 with TRBJ1-2; D remains unclear. This CDR3 is built from 12 residues. Germline-derived CDR1 and CDR2 are LGHNT and FRNRAP. The V end was cut by 0 bases, the J end by 7 bases, with 6 bases between. The CDR3 DNA reads TGTGCTAGTGGTTTGGTACAGAGTGGCTACACCTTC. Its protein product is CASGLVQSGYTF. Based on the CDR3 plus reference TRBV12-5 and TRBJ1-2, the full variable domain is DARVTQTPRHKVTEMGQEVTMRCQPILGHNTVFWYRQTMMQGLELLAYFRNRAPLDDSGMPKDRFSAEMPDATLATLKIQPSEPRDSAVYFCASGLVQSGYTFGSGTRLTVV.

The chain combines TRBV5-1 with TRBJ1-1; no firm D call. Trimming left V 3 bases short and J 1 base short, with 7 bases between. The CDR3 length is 13 residues. Germline CDR1 is SGHRS and CDR2 is YFSETQ. DNA of the CDR3: TGCGCCAGCAGCTCTTCACAGAACACTGAAGCTTTCTTT. It yields the protein CASSSSQNTEAFF.

This chain uses TRBV18 with TRBJ2-1; D remains ambiguous. Germline V gene lookup returns CDR1 KGHSH and CDR2 LQKENI. The CDR3 consists of 13 residues. With 0 bases removed from V and 5 bases from J, the gap between germline ends came to 5 bases. The CDR3: CASSPPLDNEQFF. CDR3 DNA: TGTGCCAGCTCACCACCGTTGGACAATGAGCAGTTCTTC. The entire variable domain, with the rest obtained from reference TRBV18 and TRBJ2-1, is as follows: NAGVMQNPRHLVRRRGQEARLRCSPMKGHSHVYWYRQLPEEGLKFMVYLQKENIIDESGMPKERFSAEFPKEGPSILRIQQVVRGDSAAYFCASSPPLDNEQFFGPGTRLTVL.

The chain couples TRBV5-1 to TRBJ1-4; D gene ambiguous. Germline CDR1 reads SGHRS; CDR2 reads YFSETQ. The CDR3 covers 13 residues. The ends were cut back, 4 bases at V and 8 bases at J, with 12 bases in the middle. In nucleotides, the CDR3 is TGCGCCAGCAGCGGAGGGCCCGGCGAAAAACTGTTTTTT. Residues: CASSGGPGEKLFF.

This sequence joins TRBV15 and TRBJ2-3; 7 bases are a match to TRBD1. Germline values: CDR1 LNHNV, CDR2 YYDKDF (reference sequence). With V trimmed by 6 bases and J by 6 bases, 6 bases remained unmatched. CDR3 size: 13 residues. CDR3 amino acids: CATSPGGGDTQYF. The DNA for the CDR3 is TGTGCCACCAGTCCAGGGGGTGGGGATACGCAGTATTTT.

This clone has a single count. The genes are TRBV7-2 and TRBJ2-7; D not certain. The CDR3 totals 12 residues. V lost 3 bases and J lost 2, with 5 bases in between. CDR1 is SGHTA, CDR2 FQGNSA, per germline. The CDR3 region has the DNA TGTGCCAGCAGCTTCGACACCTACGAGCAGTACTTC. Residues: CASSFDTYEQYF.

The chain employs TRBV6-5 and TRBJ2-1, with 10 bases that match TRBD2. This CDR3 region has 15 residues. V gave up 5 bases and J gave up 4 bases; unmatched junction bases: 5. CDR1 is MNHEY, CDR2 SVGAGI, per germline. Here the CDR3 reads CASSPGTSAYNEQFF. CDR3 nucleotide sequence: TGTGCCAGCAGTCCCGGGACTAGCGCGTACAATGAGCAGTTCTTC.

V usage is TRBV18 and J usage is TRBJ1-4, with D hard to call. Germline V gives CDR1 KGHSH, CDR2 LQKENI. With 1 base removed from V and 8 bases from J, the gap between germline ends came to 8 bases. The CDR3 consists of 13 residues. The CDR3 region has the DNA TGTGCCAGCTCACCACAGGAAGACGAAAAACTGTTTTTT. It encodes CASSPQEDEKLFF.

This chain links TRBV20-1 with TRBJ1-1, with D maybe TRBD1 (5 bases). In germline, CDR1 is DFQATT, CDR2 SNEGSKA (reference sequence). The CDR3 length is 11 residues. The ends were cut back, 6 bases at V and 6 bases at J, with 11 bases in the middle. CDR3 protein: CSAGEGAEAFF. The CDR3 DNA reads TGCAGTGCGGGGGAGGGCGCTGAAGCTTTCTTT.

This sequence joins TRBV5-1 and TRBJ1-2; D call uncertain. V lost 2 bases and J lost 2, with 10 bases in between. The CDR3 runs to 14 residues. The V gene's germline CDR1 is SGHRS and CDR2 YFSETQ. The CDR3 DNA reads as TGCGCCAGCAGCTTAAGGTCTGGGAACTATGGCTACACCTTC. Amino acids: CASSLRSGNYGYTF.

The chain combines TRBV18 with TRBJ2-1, with D unclear. CDR1 is KGHSH, CDR2 LQKENI, per germline. The CDR3 runs 13 residues. V lost 0 bases and J 4 bases, leaving 4 bases between the germline ends. CDR3 protein: CASSPPEYNEQFF. The CDR3 nucleotides read TGTGCCAGCTCACCACCGGAATACAATGAGCAGTTCTTC.

The gene calls are TRBV6-5 and TRBJ1-4; D is uncertain. Germline CDR1 is MNHEY and CDR2 is SVGAGI. The V and J ends lost 6 bases and 0 bases respectively, with 11 bases between them. The CDR3 sequence is 15 residues long. The CDR3 reads CASSAYRATNEKLFF. The CDR3 DNA reads as TGTGCCAGCAGCGCCTACCGGGCAACTAATGAAAAACTGTTTTTT.

The chain links TRBV6-1 to TRBJ1-5; D is ambiguous. In germline, CDR1 is MNHNS, CDR2 SASEGT. The CDR3 extends over 14 amino acids. V lost 2 bases and J lost 2, with 7 bases in between. The CDR3, as DNA: TGTGCCAGCAGTGAATATTATGGCAATCAGCCCCAGCATTTT. Translation: CASSEYYGNQPQHF.

V is TRBV5-1 and J is TRBJ1-4; D possibly corresponds to TRBD1 (5 bases). Germline V gives CDR1 SGHRS, CDR2 YFSETQ. This CDR3 is 14 amino acids long. V shed 4 bases and J shed 6 bases, with 13 bases lying between them. The DNA for the CDR3 is TGCGCCAGCAGCGGGGACGTCGGGGATGAAAAACTGTTTTTT. Protein product: CASSGDVGDEKLFF.

Worth noting for this clone: At one end, the junction sequence differs from germline, possibly due to a read error. V and J are TRBV4-1 and TRBJ1-6; perhaps TRBD1 as D (6 bases). The CDR3 has 14 residues. Germline lookup yields CDR1 MGHRA and CDR2 YSYEKL. The CDR3 sequence is CASSPRQDNSPLHF. DNA of the CDR3: TGCGCCAGCAGCCCCCGACAGGATAACTCACCCCTCCACTTT.

The gene calls are TRBV7-9 and TRBJ1-1; 7 bases match TRBD1. Looked up from germline, CDR1 is SEHNR and CDR2 is FQNEAQ (reference sequence). The CDR3 is 13 amino acids. The ends lost 3 bases at V and 4 bases at J; junction bases unmatched: 2. CDR3 bases: TGTGCCAGCAGCTTTGACAGGGTCACTGAAGCTTTCTTT. Amino acids: CASSFDRVTEAFF.

The V call is TRBV19, the J call TRBJ1-5; D gene unclear. This CDR3 comprises 17 residues. V was clipped by 2 bases and J by 0 bases, with 14 bases between them. In germline, CDR1 is LNHDA, CDR2 SQIVND (reference sequence). The chain's CDR3 is CASSISGRAYSNQPQHF. CDR3 DNA sequence: TGTGCCAGTAGTATAAGTGGCCGGGCCTATAGCAATCAGCCCCAGCATTTT.

This clone was detected only once. The V call is TRBV7-5, the J call TRBJ1-2. TRBV7-5 is annotated as a pseudogene. The CDR3 runs 12 residues. The CDR3 region is CVRSLDSFGYTF. CDR3 bases: TGTGTCAGAAGCTTAGACTCCTTTGGCTACACCTTC.